This T cell receptor (beta chain) appears in the sequencing data of a study of blood T cell repertoires in COVID-19. V lost 7 bases, J lost 1 base, and 13 bases lay in between. The germline V gene encodes CDR1 SNHLY and CDR2 FYNNEI. The CDR3 spans 14 residues. The table lists this clone with a few counts. Generated by immunoSEQ multiplex PCR, the TCRdb table keeps only in-frame clones and is missing some. The sample consists of about 200,000 clones, over 75% of them appearing once. The chain carries TRBV2 and TRBJ1-1; tentatively, D is TRBD1 (6 bases). This TCR derives from a human donor in a cohort sampled during active COVID-19. The source material was peripheral blood. The CDR3 DNA reads TGTGCCAGCACTCAAGGACAGAGGAACACTGAAGCTTTCTTT. This translates into CASTQGQRNTEAFF.